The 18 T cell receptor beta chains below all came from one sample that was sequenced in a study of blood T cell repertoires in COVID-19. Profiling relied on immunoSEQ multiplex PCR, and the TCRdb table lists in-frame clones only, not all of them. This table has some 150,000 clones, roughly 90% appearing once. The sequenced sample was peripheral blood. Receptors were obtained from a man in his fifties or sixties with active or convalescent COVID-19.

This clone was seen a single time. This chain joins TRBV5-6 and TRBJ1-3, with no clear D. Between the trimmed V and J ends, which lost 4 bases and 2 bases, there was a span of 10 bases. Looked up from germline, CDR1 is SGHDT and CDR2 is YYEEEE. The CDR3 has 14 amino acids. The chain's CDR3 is CASSRGIAGNTIYF. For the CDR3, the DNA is TGTGCCAGCAGCCGAGGGATTGCTGGAAACACCATATATTTT.

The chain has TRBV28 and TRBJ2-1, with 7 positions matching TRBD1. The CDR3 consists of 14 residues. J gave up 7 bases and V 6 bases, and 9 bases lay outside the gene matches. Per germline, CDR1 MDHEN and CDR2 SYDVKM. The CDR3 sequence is CASSPRGRGNEQFF. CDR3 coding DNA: TGTGCCAGCAGCCCCAGGGGGAGAGGGAATGAGCAGTTCTTC.

As DNA, the CDR3 is TGCGCCAGCAGATTGTCGTTTAGCTCTGGGGCCAACGTCCTGACTTTC. Its translation: CASRLSFSSGANVLTF. The chain employs TRBV5-1 and TRBJ2-6; D call uncertain. V lost 5 bases and J lost 0, with 12 bases in between. Per germline, CDR1 SGHRS and CDR2 YFSETQ. CDR3 length: 16 amino acids. The full variable domain, in which reference TRBV5-1 and TRBJ2-6 provide the parts outside the CDR3, is KAGVTQTPRYLIKTRGQQVTLSCSPISGHRSVSWYQQTPGQGLQFLFEYFSETQRNKGNFPGRFSGRQFSNSRSEMNVSTLELGDSALYLCASRLSFSSGANVLTFGAGSRLTVL.

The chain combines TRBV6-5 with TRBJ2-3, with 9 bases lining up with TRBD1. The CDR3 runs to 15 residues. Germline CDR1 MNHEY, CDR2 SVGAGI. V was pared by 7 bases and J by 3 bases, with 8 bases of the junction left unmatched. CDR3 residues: CASTRTGVLTDTQYF. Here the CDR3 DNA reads TGTGCCAGCACTAGGACAGGGGTGTTAACAGATACGCAGTATTTT.

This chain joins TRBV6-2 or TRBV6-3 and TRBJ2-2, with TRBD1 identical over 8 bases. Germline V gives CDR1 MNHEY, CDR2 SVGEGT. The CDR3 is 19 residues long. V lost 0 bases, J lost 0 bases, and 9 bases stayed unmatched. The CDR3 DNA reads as TGTGCCAGCAGTTACTCGTTCAGGGGGCCAAAAGCGAACACCGGGGAGCTGTTTTTT. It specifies CASSYSFRGPKANTGELFF.

CDR3 sequence: CASKVTVTAYEQYF. CDR3 coding DNA: TGTGCCAGCAAAGTGACAGTCACAGCATACGAGCAGTACTTC. The chain couples TRBV6-5 to TRBJ2-7, with TRBD1 as a possible D gene (5 bases). CDR1 and CDR2 from the germline V gene are MNHEY and SVGAGI. The V end lost 7 bases, the J end lost 4 bases, and 17 bases lay between the germline ends. This CDR3 is 14 amino acids long.

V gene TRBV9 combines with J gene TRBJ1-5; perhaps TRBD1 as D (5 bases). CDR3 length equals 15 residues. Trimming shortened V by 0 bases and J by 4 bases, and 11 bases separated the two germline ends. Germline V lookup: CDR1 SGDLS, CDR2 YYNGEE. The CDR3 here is CASSVGGAANQPQHF. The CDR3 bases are TGTGCCAGCAGCGTAGGTGGGGCCGCTAATCAGCCCCAGCATTTT. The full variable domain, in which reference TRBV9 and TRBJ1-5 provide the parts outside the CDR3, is DSGVTQTPKHLITATGQRVTLRCSPRSGDLSVYWYQQSLDQGLQFLIQYYNGEERAKGNILERFSAQQFPDLHSELNLSSLELGDSALYFCASSVGGAANQPQHFGDGTRLSIL.

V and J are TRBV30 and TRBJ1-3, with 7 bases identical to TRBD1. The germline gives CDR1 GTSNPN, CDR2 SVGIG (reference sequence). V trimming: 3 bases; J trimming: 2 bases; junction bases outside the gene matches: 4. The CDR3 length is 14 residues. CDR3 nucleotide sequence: TGTGCCTGGAGCGAAGGGACAGCTGGAAACACCATATATTTT. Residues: CAWSEGTAGNTIYF.

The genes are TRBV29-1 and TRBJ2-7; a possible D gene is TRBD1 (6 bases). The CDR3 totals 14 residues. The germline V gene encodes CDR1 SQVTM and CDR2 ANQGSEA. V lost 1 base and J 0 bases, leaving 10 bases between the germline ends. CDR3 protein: CSVEGTGSSYEQYF. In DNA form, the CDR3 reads TGCAGCGTTGAAGGCACAGGGAGCTCCTACGAGCAGTACTTC.

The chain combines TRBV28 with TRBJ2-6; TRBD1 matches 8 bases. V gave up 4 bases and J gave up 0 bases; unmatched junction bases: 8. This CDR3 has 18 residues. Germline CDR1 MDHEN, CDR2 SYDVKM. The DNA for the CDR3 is TGTGCCAGCAGTTCTGGGGACAGGATCCCCTCTGGGGCCAACGTCCTGACTTTC. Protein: CASSSGDRIPSGANVLTF.

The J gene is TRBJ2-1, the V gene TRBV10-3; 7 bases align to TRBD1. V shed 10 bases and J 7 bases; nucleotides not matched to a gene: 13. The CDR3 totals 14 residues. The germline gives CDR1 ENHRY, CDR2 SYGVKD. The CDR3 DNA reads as TGTGCCACGGAGCCACAGGGGATTGGGAATGAGCAGTTCTTC. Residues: CATEPQGIGNEQFF.

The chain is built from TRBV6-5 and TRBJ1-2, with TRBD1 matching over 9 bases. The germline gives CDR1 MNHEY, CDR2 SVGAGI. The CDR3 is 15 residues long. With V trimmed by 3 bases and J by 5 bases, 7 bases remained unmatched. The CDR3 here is CASSYAPTGGYGYTF. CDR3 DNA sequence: TGTGCCAGCAGTTATGCCCCGACAGGGGGGTATGGCTACACCTTC.

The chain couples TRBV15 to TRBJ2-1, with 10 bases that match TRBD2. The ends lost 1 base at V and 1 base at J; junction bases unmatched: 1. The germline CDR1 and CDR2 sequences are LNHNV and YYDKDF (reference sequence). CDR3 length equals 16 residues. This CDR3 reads CATSRGTSGSYNEQFF. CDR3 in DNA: TGTGCCACCAGCAGAGGGACTAGCGGTTCCTACAATGAGCAGTTCTTC.

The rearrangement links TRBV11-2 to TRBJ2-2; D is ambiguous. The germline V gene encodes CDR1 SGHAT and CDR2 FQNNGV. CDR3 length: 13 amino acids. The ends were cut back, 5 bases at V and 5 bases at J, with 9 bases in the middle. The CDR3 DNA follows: TGTGCCAGCAGCCCGTCCGCGACCGGGGAGCTGTTTTTT. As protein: CASSPSATGELFF.

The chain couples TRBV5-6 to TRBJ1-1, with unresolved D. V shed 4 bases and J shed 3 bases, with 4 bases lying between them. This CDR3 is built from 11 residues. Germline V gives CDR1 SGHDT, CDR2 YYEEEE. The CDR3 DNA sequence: TGTGCCAGCAGCACTTACACTGAAGCTTTCTTT. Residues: CASSTYTEAFF.

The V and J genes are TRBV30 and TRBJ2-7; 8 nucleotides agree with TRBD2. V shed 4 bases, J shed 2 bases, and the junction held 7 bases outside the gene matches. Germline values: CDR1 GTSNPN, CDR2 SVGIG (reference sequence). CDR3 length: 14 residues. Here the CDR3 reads CAWITGGPPYEQYF. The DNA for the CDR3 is TGTGCCTGGATAACGGGAGGGCCCCCCTACGAGCAGTACTTC.

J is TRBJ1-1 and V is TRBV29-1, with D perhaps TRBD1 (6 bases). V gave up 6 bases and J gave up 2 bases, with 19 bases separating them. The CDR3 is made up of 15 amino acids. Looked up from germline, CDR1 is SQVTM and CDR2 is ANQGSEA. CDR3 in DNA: TGCAGCGTAGCCCGGGGGGGACAACAAAACACTGAAGCTTTCTTT. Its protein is CSVARGGQQNTEAFF. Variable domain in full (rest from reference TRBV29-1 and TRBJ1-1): SAVISQKPSRDICQRGTSLTIQCQVDSQVTMMFWYRQQPGQSLTLIATANQGSEATYESGFVIDKFPISRPNLTFSTLTVSNMSPEDSSIYLCSVARGGQQNTEAFFGQGTRLTVV.

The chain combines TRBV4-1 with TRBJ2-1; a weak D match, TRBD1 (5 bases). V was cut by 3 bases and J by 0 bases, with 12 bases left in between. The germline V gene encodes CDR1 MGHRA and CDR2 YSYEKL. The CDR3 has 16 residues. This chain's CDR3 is CASSQDPRGSYNEQFF. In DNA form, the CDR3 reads TGCGCCAGCAGCCAGGACCCAAGGGGCTCCTACAATGAGCAGTTCTTC.